What follows describes a single T cell receptor (beta chain). The data were taken from a study of T cells expressing NK-cell markers. On the study more broadly: All TCR beta repertoires analysed originated from sorted CD3+CD56+NKG2C+, CD3+CD56+NKG2C- and CD3+CD56-NKG2C+ T cells.

TCRdb re-called the 5' RACE reads; every CDR3 protein appears as one record, without DNA. The table lists about half a million distinct CDR3 sequences. This CDR3 spans 15 amino acids. The germline CDR1 and CDR2 sequences are DFQATT and SNEGSKA (reference sequence). The sequence came from a woman between 50 and 59 years old in good health. The specimen was blood T cells: a sorted CD56 or NKG2C T cell subset, CD4+ or CD8+ T cells, or bulk PBMC T cells (not recorded which). The gene calls are TRBV20-1 and TRBJ2-3. The CDR3 reads CSARDIQGVGDTQYF.